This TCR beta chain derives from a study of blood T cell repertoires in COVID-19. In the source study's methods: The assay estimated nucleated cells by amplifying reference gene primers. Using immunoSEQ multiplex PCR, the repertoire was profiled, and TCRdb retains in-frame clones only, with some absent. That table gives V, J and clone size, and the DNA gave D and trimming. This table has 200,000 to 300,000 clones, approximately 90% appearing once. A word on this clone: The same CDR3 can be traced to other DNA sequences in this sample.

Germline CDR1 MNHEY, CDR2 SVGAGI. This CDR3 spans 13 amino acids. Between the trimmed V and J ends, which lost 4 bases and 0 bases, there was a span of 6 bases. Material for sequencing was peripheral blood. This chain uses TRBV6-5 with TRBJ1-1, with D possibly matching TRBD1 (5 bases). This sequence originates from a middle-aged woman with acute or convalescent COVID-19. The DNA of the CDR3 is TGTGCCAGCAGTTTCAGGGTGAACACTGAAGCTTTCTTT. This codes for CASSFRVNTEAFF.